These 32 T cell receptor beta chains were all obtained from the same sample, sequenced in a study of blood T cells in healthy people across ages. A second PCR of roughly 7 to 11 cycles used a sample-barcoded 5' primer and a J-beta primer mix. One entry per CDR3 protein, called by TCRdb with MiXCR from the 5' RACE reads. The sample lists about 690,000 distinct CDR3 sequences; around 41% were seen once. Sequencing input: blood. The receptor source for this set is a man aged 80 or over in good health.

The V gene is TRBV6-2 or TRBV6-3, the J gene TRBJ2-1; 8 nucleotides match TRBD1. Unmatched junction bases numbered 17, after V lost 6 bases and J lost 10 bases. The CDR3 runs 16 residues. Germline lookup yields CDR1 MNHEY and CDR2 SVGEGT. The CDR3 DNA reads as TGTGCCAGCAGATTGACAGGGGCCGCCTTCTCCTACGAGCAGTTCTTC. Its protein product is CASRLTGAAFSYEQFF.

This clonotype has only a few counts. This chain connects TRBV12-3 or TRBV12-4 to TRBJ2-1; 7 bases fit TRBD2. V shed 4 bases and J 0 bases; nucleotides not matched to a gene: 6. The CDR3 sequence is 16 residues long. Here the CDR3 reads CASSSLAASSYNEQFF. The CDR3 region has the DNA TGTGCCAGCAGTTCCCTAGCGGCCAGCTCCTACAATGAGCAGTTCTTC.

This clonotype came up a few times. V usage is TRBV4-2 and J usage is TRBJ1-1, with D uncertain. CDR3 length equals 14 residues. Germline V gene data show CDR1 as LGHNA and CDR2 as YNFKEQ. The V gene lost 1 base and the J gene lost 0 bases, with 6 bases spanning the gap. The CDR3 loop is CASSQAGLNTEAFF. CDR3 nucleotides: TGTGCCAGCAGCCAAGCCGGTCTGAACACTGAAGCTTTCTTT.

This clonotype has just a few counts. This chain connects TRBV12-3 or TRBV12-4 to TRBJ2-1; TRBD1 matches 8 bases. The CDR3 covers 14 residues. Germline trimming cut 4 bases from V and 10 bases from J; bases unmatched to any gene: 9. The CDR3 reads CASSSIQGAGEQFF. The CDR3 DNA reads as TGTGCCAGCAGTTCCATCCAGGGGGCGGGAGAGCAGTTCTTC.

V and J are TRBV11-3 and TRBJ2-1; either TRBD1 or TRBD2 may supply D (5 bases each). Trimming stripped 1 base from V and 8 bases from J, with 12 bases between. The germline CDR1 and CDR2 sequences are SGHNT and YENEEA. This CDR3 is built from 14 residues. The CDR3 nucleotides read TGTGCCAGCAGCTTAGGGGGGAGCAACGATGAGCAGTTCTTC. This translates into CASSLGGSNDEQFF.

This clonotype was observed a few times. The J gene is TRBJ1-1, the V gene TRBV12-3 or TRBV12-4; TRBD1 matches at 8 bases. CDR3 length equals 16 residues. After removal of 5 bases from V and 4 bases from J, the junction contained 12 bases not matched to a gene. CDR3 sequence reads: CASSDPGQDRSTEAFF. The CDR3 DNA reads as TGTGCCAGCAGTGACCCGGGACAGGATAGGAGCACTGAAGCTTTCTTT.

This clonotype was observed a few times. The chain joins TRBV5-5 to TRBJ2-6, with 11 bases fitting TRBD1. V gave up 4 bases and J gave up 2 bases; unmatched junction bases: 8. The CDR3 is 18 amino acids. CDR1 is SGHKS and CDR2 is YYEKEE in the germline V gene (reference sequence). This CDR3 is CASSTRDRGLTGANVLTF. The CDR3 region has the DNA TGTGCCAGCAGCACCCGGGACAGGGGGTTGACTGGGGCCAACGTCCTGACTTTC.

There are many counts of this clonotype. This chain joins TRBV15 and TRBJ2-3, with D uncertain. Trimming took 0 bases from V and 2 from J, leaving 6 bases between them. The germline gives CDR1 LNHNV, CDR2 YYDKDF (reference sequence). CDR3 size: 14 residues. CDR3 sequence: CATSRDFSTDTQYF. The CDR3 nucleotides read TGTGCCACCAGCAGAGATTTTTCCACAGATACGCAGTATTTT.

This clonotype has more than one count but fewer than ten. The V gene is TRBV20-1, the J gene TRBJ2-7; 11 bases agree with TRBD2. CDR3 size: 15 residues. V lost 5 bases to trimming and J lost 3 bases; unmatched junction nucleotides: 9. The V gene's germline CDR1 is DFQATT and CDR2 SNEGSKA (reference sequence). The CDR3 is CSAPLAGGGFYEQYF. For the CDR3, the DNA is TGCAGTGCTCCCCTAGCGGGAGGAGGCTTCTACGAGCAGTACTTC.

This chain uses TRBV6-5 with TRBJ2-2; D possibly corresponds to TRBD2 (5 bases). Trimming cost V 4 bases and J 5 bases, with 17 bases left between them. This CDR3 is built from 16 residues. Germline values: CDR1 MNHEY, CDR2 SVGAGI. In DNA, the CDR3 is TGTGCCAGCAGTTCCCCGGGCCTAGCAAGGACCGGGGAGCTGTTTTTT. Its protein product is CASSSPGLARTGELFF.

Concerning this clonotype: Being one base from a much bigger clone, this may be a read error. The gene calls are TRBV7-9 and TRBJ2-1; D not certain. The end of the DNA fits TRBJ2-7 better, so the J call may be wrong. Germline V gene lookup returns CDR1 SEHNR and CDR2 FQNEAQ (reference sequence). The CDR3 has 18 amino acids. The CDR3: CASSLDRVFPLSYNEQYF. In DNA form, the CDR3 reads TGTGCCAGCAGCTTAGACAGAGTGTTTCCCCTCTCCTACAATGAGCAGTACTTC.

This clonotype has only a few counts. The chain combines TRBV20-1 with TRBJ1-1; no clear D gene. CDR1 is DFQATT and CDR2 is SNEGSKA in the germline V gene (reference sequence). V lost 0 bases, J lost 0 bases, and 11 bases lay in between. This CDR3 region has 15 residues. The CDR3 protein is CSARDYGKMNTEAFF. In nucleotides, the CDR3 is TGCAGTGCTAGAGATTACGGTAAAATGAACACTGAAGCTTTCTTT.

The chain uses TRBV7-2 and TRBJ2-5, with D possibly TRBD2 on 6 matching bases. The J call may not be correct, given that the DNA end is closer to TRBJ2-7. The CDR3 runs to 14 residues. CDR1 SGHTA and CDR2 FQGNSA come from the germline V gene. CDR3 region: CASSPQTRSGEQYF. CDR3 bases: TGTGCCAGCAGCCCCCAGACTAGATCGGGCGAGCAGTACTTC.

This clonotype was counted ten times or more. The CDR3 loop is CASKPERTGQGQFF. As DNA, the CDR3 is TGTGCCAGCAAACCCGAACGTACTGGACAGGGGCAGTTCTTC. The chain links TRBV6-6 to TRBJ2-1, with TRBD1 matching 8 bases. Unmatched junction bases numbered 14, after V lost 7 bases and J lost 12 bases. This CDR3 spans 14 amino acids. Germline values: CDR1 MNHNY, CDR2 SVGAGI (reference sequence).

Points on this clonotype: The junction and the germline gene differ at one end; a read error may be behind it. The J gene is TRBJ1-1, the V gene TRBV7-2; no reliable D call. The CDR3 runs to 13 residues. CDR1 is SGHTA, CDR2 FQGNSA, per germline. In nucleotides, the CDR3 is TGTGCCAACAGCCCAACCTGGGGTTCTGAAGCTTTCTTT. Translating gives CANSPTWGSEAFF.

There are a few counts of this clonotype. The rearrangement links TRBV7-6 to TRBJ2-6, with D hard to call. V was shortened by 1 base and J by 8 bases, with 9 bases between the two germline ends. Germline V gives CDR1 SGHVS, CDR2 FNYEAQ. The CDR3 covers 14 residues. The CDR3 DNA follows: TGTGCCAGCAGCTTAGGGCCCCCAACCAACGTCCTGACTTTC. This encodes CASSLGPPTNVLTF.

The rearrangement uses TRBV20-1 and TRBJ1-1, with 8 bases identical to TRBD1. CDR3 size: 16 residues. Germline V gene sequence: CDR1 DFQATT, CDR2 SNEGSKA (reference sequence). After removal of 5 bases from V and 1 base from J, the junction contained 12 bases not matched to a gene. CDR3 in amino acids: CSAPGPSGTGNTEAFF. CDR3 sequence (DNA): TGCAGTGCTCCCGGACCCTCCGGGACAGGGAACACTGAAGCTTTCTTT.

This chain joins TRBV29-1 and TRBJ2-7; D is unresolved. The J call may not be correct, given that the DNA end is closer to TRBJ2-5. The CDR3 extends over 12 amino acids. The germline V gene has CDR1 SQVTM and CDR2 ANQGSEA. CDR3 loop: CSASRTQETQYF. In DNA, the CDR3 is TGCAGCGCCTCAAGGACCCAAGAGACCCAGTACTTC.

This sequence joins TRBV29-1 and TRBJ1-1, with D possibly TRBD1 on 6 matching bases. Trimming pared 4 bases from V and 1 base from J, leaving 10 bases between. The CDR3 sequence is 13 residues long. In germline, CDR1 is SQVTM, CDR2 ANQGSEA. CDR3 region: CSVVKGGNTEAFF. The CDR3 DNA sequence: TGCAGCGTTGTAAAAGGGGGGAACACTGAAGCTTTCTTT. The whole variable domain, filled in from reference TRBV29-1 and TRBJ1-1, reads SAVISQKPSRDICQRGTSLTIQCQVDSQVTMMFWYRQQPGQSLTLIATANQGSEATYESGFVIDKFPISRPNLTFSTLTVSNMSPEDSSIYLCSVVKGGNTEAFFGQGTRLTVV.

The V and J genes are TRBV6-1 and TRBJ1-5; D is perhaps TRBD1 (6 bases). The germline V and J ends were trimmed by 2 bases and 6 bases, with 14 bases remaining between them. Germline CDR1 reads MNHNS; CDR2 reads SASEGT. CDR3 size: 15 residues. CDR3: CASSEWQGLGQPQHF. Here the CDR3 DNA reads TGTGCCAGCAGTGAATGGCAGGGGTTGGGTCAGCCCCAGCATTTT.

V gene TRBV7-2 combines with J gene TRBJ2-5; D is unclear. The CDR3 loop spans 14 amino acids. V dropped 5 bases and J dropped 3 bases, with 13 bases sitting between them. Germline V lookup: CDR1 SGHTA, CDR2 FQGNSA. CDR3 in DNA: TGTGCCAGCAGCCTCGGGCCCACCAAAGAGACCCAGTACTTC. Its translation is CASSLGPTKETQYF.

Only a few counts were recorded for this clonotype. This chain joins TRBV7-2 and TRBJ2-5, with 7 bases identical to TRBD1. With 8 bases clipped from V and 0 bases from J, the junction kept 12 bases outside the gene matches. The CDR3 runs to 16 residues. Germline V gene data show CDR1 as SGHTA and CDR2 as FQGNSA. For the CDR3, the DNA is TGTGCCAGCTCGATAGGGACAGAGACGTACCAAGAGACCCAGTACTTC. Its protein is CASSIGTETYQETQYF.

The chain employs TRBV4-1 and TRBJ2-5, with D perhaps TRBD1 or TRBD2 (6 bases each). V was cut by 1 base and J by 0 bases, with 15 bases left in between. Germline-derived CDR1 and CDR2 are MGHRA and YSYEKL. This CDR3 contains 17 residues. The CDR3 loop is CASSQVGGPRNQETQYF. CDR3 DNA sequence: TGCGCCAGCAGCCAAGTAGGGGGGCCCCGTAACCAAGAGACCCAGTACTTC.

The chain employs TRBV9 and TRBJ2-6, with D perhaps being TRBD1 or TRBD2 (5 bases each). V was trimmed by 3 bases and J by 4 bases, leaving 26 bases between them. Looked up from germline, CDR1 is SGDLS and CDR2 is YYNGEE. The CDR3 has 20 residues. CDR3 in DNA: TGTGCCAGCAGCGCCCCTGAGGGGAGAAAAACTTCTGGAGGGGCCAACGTCCTGACTTTC. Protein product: CASSAPEGRKTSGGANVLTF.

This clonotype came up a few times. The CDR3 bases are TGTGCCAGCAGCGTAGGACAGGGGATCGCAGATACGCAGTATTTT. It yields the protein CASSVGQGIADTQYF. The chain recombines TRBV9 with TRBJ2-3, with 8 bases matching TRBD1. The CDR3 spans 15 residues. V was pared by 0 bases and J by 4 bases, with 4 bases of the junction left unmatched. Germline CDR1 reads SGDLS; CDR2 reads YYNGEE.

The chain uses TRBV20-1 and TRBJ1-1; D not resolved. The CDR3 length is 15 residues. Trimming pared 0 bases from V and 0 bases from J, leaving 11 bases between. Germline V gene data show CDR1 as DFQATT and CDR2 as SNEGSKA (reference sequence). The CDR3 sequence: CSAREVAEMNTEAFF. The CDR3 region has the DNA TGCAGTGCTAGAGAAGTTGCAGAAATGAACACTGAAGCTTTCTTT.

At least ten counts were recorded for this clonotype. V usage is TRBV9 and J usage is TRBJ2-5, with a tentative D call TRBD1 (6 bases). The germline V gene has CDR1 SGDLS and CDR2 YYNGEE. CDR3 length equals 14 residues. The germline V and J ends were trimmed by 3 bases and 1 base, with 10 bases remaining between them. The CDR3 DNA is TGTGCCAGCAGCGCGGGGACACTCCAAGAGACCCAGTACTTC. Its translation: CASSAGTLQETQYF.

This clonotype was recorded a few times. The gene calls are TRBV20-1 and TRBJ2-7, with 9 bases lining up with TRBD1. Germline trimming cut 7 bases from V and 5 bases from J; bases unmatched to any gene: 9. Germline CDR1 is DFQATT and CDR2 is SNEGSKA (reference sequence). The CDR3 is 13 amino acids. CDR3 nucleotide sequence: TGCAGTGTCCCGGGACAGGGTTCCCACGAGCAGTACTTC. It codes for CSVPGQGSHEQYF.

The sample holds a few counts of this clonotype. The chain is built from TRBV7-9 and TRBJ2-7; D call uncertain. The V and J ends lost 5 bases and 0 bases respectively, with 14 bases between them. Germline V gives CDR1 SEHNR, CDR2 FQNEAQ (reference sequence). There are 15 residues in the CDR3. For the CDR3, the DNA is TGTGCCAGCAGCATTTGGAGCAGCCTCTCCTACGAGCAGTACTTC. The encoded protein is CASSIWSSLSYEQYF.

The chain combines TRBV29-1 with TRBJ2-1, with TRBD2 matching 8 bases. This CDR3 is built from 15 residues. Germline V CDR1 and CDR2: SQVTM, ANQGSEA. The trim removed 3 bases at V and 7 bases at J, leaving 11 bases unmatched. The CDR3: CSVDKSGRTLNEQFF. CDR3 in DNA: TGCAGCGTTGACAAAAGCGGGAGAACATTGAATGAGCAGTTCTTC.

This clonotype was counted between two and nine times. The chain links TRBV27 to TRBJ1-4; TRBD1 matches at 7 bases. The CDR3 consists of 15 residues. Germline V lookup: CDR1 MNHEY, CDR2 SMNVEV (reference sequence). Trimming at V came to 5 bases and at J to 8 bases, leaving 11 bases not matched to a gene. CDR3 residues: CASSPSTGPREKLFF. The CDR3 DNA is TGTGCCAGCAGTCCGTCGACAGGGCCAAGGGAAAAACTGTTTTTT.

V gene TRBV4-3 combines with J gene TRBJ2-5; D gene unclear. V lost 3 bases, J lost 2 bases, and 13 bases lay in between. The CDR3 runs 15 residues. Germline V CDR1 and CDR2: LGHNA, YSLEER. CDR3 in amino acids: CASSQRHGAQETQYF. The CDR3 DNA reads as TGCGCCAGCAGCCAGCGGCACGGCGCACAAGAGACCCAGTACTTC.